The 32 T cell receptor beta chains below come from one sample, sequenced in a study of OX40 agonist ivuxolimab in advanced cancers. Method: immunoSEQ multiplex PCR; TCRdb's copy keeps in-frame clones and lacks some. Altogether some 73,000 clones are present, approximately 90% being singletons, with the ten largest covering roughly 0.5%. The sample consisted of CD4+ or CD8+ T cells sorted from blood, taken in a trial of the OX40 agonist ivuxolimab. The origin of the receptors is an adult with an advanced solid tumor such as melanoma, head and neck, liver or kidney cancer.

This clone was counted a few times. V usage is TRBV6-1 and J usage is TRBJ1-2; no clear D gene. This CDR3 spans 13 amino acids. Looked up from germline, CDR1 is MNHNS and CDR2 is SASEGT. Trimming left V 0 bases short and J 8 bases short, with 10 bases between. The CDR3: CASSEARSGGYTF. DNA of the CDR3: TGTGCCAGCAGTGAAGCAAGATCCGGAGGCTACACCTTC.

The gene calls are TRBV28 and TRBJ1-4; TRBD1 aligns across 7 bases. CDR1 and CDR2 from the germline V gene are MDHEN and SYDVKM. With V trimmed by 7 bases and J by 6 bases, 8 bases remained unmatched. The CDR3 length is 14 residues. The CDR3 DNA sequence: TGTGCCAGCACCCTAAGGGGGCCCGATGAAAAACTGTTTTTT. Translated: CASTLRGPDEKLFF.

The CDR3 region has the DNA TGTGCCAGCAGCTTAGATCGTGACTACGAGCAGTACTTC. This gives the protein CASSLDRDYEQYF. The V call is TRBV11-2, the J call TRBJ2-7; D not certain. The germline V gene encodes CDR1 SGHAT and CDR2 FQNNGV. The CDR3 spans 13 residues. Trimming took 0 bases from V and 3 from J, leaving 6 bases between them.

This clone showed up just a few times. This rearrangement joins TRBV28 to TRBJ2-2; perhaps TRBD1 as D (6 bases). The V end was cut by 5 bases, the J end by 4 bases, with 11 bases between. The CDR3 runs 14 residues. Per the germline V gene, CDR1 is MDHEN and CDR2 is SYDVKM. The CDR3 sequence: CASSRQALTGELFF. The CDR3 region has the DNA TGTGCCAGCAGTCGACAGGCACTCACCGGGGAGCTGTTTTTT. The whole variable domain, filled in from reference TRBV28 and TRBJ2-2, reads DVKVTQSSRYLVKRTGEKVFLECVQDMDHENMFWYRQDPGLGLRLIYFSYDVKMKEKGDIPEGYSVSREKKERFSLILESASTNQTSMYLCASSRQALTGELFFGEGSRLTVL.

The chain links TRBV6-1 to TRBJ2-5; 7 nucleotides agree with TRBD1. The CDR3 spans 14 residues. V trimming: 7 bases; J trimming: 1 base; junction bases outside the gene matches: 6. Germline lookup yields CDR1 MNHNS and CDR2 SASEGT. This CDR3 is CASTQTGSQETQYF. The CDR3 region has the DNA TGTGCCAGCACTCAGACAGGGTCCCAAGAGACCCAGTACTTC.

The rearrangement links TRBV6-1 to TRBJ1-4, with 10 positions matching TRBD1. The trim removed 6 bases at V and 6 bases at J, leaving 1 base unmatched. The germline gives CDR1 MNHNS, CDR2 SASEGT. This CDR3 contains 13 residues. The DNA of the CDR3 is TGTGCCAGCAGGGGACAGGGGTATGAAAAACTGTTTTTT. Translating it yields CASRGQGYEKLFF.

This clone was observed a handful of times. The chain is built from TRBV30 and TRBJ1-5, with D unresolved. V was pared by 3 bases and J by 3 bases, with 15 bases between. The CDR3 has 15 residues. Per the germline V gene, CDR1 is GTSNPN and CDR2 is SVGIG (reference sequence). The CDR3 DNA reads TGTGCCTGGAGGTCAGCGGGTTATGACAATCAGCCCCAGCATTTT. This encodes CAWRSAGYDNQPQHF.

This chain connects TRBV7-6 to TRBJ2-2; TRBD1 agrees at 8 bases. Trimming removed 5 bases from V and 5 bases from J; junction bases left unmatched: 10. Germline V CDR1 and CDR2: SGHVS, FNYEAQ. This CDR3 comprises 16 residues. CDR3 protein: CASSRSPGGWTGELFF. CDR3 DNA: TGTGCCAGCAGCCGTAGCCCAGGGGGCTGGACCGGGGAGCTGTTTTTT.

The chain has TRBV9 and TRBJ2-2; 8 bases map to TRBD1. This CDR3 contains 15 residues. Trimming removed 6 bases from V and 6 bases from J; junction bases left unmatched: 10. Germline CDR1 is SGDLS and CDR2 is YYNGEE. This CDR3 reads CASNYGQGAAGELFF. The CDR3 nucleotides read TGTGCCAGCAATTATGGGCAGGGGGCTGCCGGGGAGCTGTTTTTT.

The gene calls are TRBV5-6 and TRBJ2-3, with D unclear. Trimming stripped 1 base from V and 3 bases from J, with 6 bases between. This CDR3 region has 13 residues. Germline CDR1 reads SGHDT; CDR2 reads YYEEEE. The DNA of the CDR3 is TGTGCCAGCAGCTTGCCAGAGACAGATACGCAGTATTTT. This translates into CASSLPETDTQYF.

This sequence joins TRBV15 and TRBJ1-5; D perhaps matches TRBD1 (5 bases). Germline values: CDR1 LNHNV, CDR2 YYDKDF (reference sequence). The CDR3 sequence is 14 residues long. With 0 bases removed from V and 9 bases from J, the gap between germline ends came to 12 bases. This CDR3 reads CATSREQASSPQHF. CDR3 nucleotide sequence: TGTGCCACCAGCAGAGAACAGGCCTCGTCGCCCCAGCATTTT.

V gene TRBV10-3 combines with J gene TRBJ1-3, with TRBD1 matching 7 bases. This CDR3 has 14 residues. The trim removed 7 bases at V and 6 bases at J, leaving 9 bases unmatched. CDR1 and CDR2 from the germline V gene are ENHRY and SYGVKD. The CDR3 DNA reads TGTGCCATCACCCAAGGACAGGTCCCAAACACCATATATTTT. Protein: CAITQGQVPNTIYF.

The genes are TRBV2 and TRBJ2-4; D is ambiguous. The V gene's germline CDR1 is SNHLY and CDR2 FYNNEI. V lost 6 bases and J lost 7, with 22 bases in between. The CDR3 is 16 residues long. CDR3: CASRVQTGLENNIQYF. CDR3 nucleotide sequence: TGTGCCAGCAGGGTCCAAACGGGCCTCGAGAATAACATTCAGTACTTC.

This clone was recorded once. The J gene is TRBJ1-4, the V gene TRBV18, with D unresolved. Trimming removed 4 bases at V and 5 bases at J, with 2 bases between. Germline V gene sequence: CDR1 KGHSH, CDR2 LQKENI. This CDR3 has 11 residues. This chain's CDR3 is CASSRNEKLFF. CDR3 sequence (DNA): TGTGCCAGCTCACGGAATGAAAAACTGTTTTTT.

The chain carries TRBV29-1 and TRBJ2-5; no reliable D call. With 3 bases removed from V and 5 bases from J, the gap between germline ends came to 13 bases. CDR3 length: 13 residues. Germline V gene lookup returns CDR1 SQVTM and CDR2 ANQGSEA. CDR3 DNA sequence: TGCAGCGTTGAGGGGATGATGACGGAGACCCAGTACTTC. It is translated as CSVEGMMTETQYF.

The genes are TRBV27 and TRBJ1-2; 7 bases map to TRBD1. The V gene end was trimmed by 6 bases and the J gene end by 8 bases; junction bases not matched to a gene: 9. CDR1 is MNHEY, CDR2 SMNVEV, per germline (reference sequence). This CDR3 comprises 13 residues. CDR3 in DNA: TGTGCCAGCAGCATAGACAGGGTCCGCGGCTACACCTTC. Its translation: CASSIDRVRGYTF.

A single count supports this clone. J is TRBJ2-7 and V is TRBV28; a weak D match, TRBD1 (6 bases). CDR1 is MDHEN and CDR2 is SYDVKM in the germline V gene. This CDR3 is built from 15 residues. V was cut by 5 bases and J by 6 bases, with 20 bases left in between. The CDR3 spells CASSPPWTESGEQYF. The CDR3, as DNA: TGTGCCAGCAGTCCACCTTGGACAGAGTCAGGCGAGCAGTACTTC.

The J gene is TRBJ2-7, the V gene TRBV7-8; D is unresolved. V was clipped by 3 bases and J by 3 bases, with 9 bases between them. Germline-derived CDR1 and CDR2 are SGHVS and FQNEAQ. CDR3 length equals 13 residues. The CDR3 loop is CASSLKSNYEQYF. CDR3 nucleotides: TGTGCCAGCAGCTTGAAGAGTAACTACGAGCAGTACTTC. Full variable domain (outside the CDR3, taken from reference TRBV7-8 and TRBJ2-7): GAGVSQSPRYKVAKRGQDVALRCDPISGHVSLFWYQQALGQGPEFLTYFQNEAQLDKSGLPSDRFFAERPEGSVSTLKIQRTQQEDSAVYLCASSLKSNYEQYFGPGTRLTVT.

The table lists this clone with a count of one. The chain has TRBV11-2 and TRBJ2-5; D perhaps matches TRBD1 (6 bases). The V end was cut by 5 bases, the J end by 5 bases, with 15 bases between. CDR1 and CDR2 from the germline V gene are SGHAT and FQNNGV. CDR3 length: 14 amino acids. The CDR3 DNA reads as TGTGCCAGCAGCCCACCAGGACAGTGGGAGACCCAGTACTTC. Translation gives CASSPPGQWETQYF.

The J gene is TRBJ2-7, the V gene TRBV7-8, with a tentative D call TRBD1 (6 bases). CDR1 SGHVS and CDR2 FQNEAQ come from the germline V gene. The CDR3 loop spans 15 amino acids. V dropped 3 bases and J dropped 4 bases, with 16 bases sitting between them. CDR3 amino acids: CASSLGAGSGYEQYF. CDR3 in DNA: TGTGCCAGCAGCTTGGGGGCGGGTAGTGGGTACGAGCAGTACTTC.

This chain joins TRBV15 and TRBJ2-7, with a weak D call TRBD1 (5 bases). Germline assignment: CDR1 LNHNV and CDR2 YYDKDF (reference sequence). The CDR3 loop spans 13 amino acids. The V end was cut by 0 bases, the J end by 3 bases, with 6 bases between. DNA for the CDR3: TGTGCCACCAGCAGAGATAGGGGCTACGAGCAGTACTTC. It codes for CATSRDRGYEQYF.

This clone has a handful of counts. The chain joins TRBV6-6 to TRBJ1-2, with D unclear. There are 10 residues in the CDR3. V was clipped by 10 bases and J by 8 bases, with 11 bases between them. Per the germline V gene, CDR1 is MNHNY and CDR2 is SVGAGI (reference sequence). The CDR3 DNA reads TGTGCCACCAACGTCGGCGGCTACACCTTC. It codes for CATNVGGYTF.

The chain employs TRBV4-2 and TRBJ1-5; a weak D match, TRBD1 (6 bases). Per germline, CDR1 LGHNA and CDR2 YNFKEQ. The CDR3 has 16 residues. V was pared by 1 base and J by 0 bases, with 10 bases between. CDR3 sequence: CASSQGGQGSNQPQHF. DNA for the CDR3: TGTGCCAGCAGCCAAGGGGGACAAGGTAGCAATCAGCCCCAGCATTTT.

The J gene is TRBJ2-3, the V gene TRBV7-9; D remains unclear. CDR1 is SEHNR, CDR2 FQNEAQ, per germline (reference sequence). The CDR3 is made up of 14 amino acids. Trimming removed 2 bases at V and 2 bases at J, with 8 bases between. The CDR3, as DNA: TGTGCCAGCAGCTTAATCGGCAACACAGATACGCAGTATTTT. As protein: CASSLIGNTDTQYF.

V gene TRBV7-8 combines with J gene TRBJ2-3; no clear D. This CDR3 is 13 amino acids long. Germline CDR1 is SGHVS and CDR2 is FQNEAQ. The germline V and J ends were trimmed by 3 bases and 3 bases, with 7 bases remaining between them. The CDR3 spells CASSFKVTDTQYF. The DNA of the CDR3 is TGTGCCAGCAGCTTCAAGGTAACAGATACGCAGTATTTT.

V usage is TRBV14 and J usage is TRBJ2-7; perhaps TRBD1 as D (6 bases). CDR1 SGHDN and CDR2 FVKESK come from the germline V gene. Trimming left V 1 base short and J 4 bases short, with 14 bases between. The CDR3 length is 15 residues. The CDR3 sequence is CASSQGHTGLYEQYF. The CDR3 nucleotides read TGTGCCAGCAGCCAAGGTCATACAGGGTTATACGAGCAGTACTTC. Looking up the rest from reference TRBV14 and TRBJ2-7 gives the full variable domain: EAGVTQFPSHSVIEKGQTVTLRCDPISGHDNLYWYRRVMGKEIKFLLHFVKESKQDESGMPNNRFLAERTGGTYSTLKVQPAELEDSGVYFCASSQGHTGLYEQYFGPGTRLTVT.

This clone showed up just once. V gene TRBV5-1 combines with J gene TRBJ2-5, with D unresolved. CDR3 size: 11 residues. Germline V CDR1 and CDR2: SGHRS, YFSETQ. Trimming cost V 4 bases and J 3 bases, with 4 bases left between them. CDR3 residues: CASSAKETQYF. CDR3 DNA: TGCGCCAGCAGCGCAAAAGAGACCCAGTACTTC.

Concerning this clone itself: One end of the junction varies from germline; a read error may be responsible. This chain connects TRBV7-9 to TRBJ1-2; D not resolved. CDR3 length equals 14 residues. Germline loops: CDR1 SEHNR, CDR2 FQNEAQ (reference sequence). CDR3 sequence reads: CASTPGWAVYGCTF. The CDR3, as DNA: TGTGCCAGCACCCCTGGGTGGGCGGTCTATGGCTGCACCTTC.

In its sample, this clone was seen once. The chain links TRBV7-8 to TRBJ1-6, with D possibly matching TRBD1 (5 bases). Per the germline V gene, CDR1 is SGHVS and CDR2 is FQNEAQ. V was shortened by 1 base and J by 9 bases, with 10 bases between the two germline ends. The CDR3 length is 14 residues. The CDR3: CASSLGDGASPLHF. The CDR3 bases are TGTGCCAGCAGCTTAGGTGATGGGGCTTCACCCCTCCACTTT.

The V gene is TRBV7-8, the J gene TRBJ2-7; no reliable D call. Germline V CDR1 and CDR2: SGHVS, FQNEAQ. Trimming pared 5 bases from V and 4 bases from J, leaving 24 bases between. The CDR3 has 17 residues. The CDR3 DNA follows: TGTGCCAGCAGCGTCACGGCGGTATTGGTCGCTCCTTACGAGCAGTACTTC. Translation: CASSVTAVLVAPYEQYF.

V gene TRBV30 combines with J gene TRBJ1-2; D uncertain. This CDR3 is built from 13 residues. V lost 0 bases and J 6 bases, leaving 11 bases between the germline ends. Germline assignment: CDR1 GTSNPN and CDR2 SVGIG (reference sequence). The CDR3 nucleotides are TGTGCCTGGAGTGTAGGTCTATGGGATGGCTACACCTTC. This encodes CAWSVGLWDGYTF.

This clone was recorded a few times. V usage is TRBV19 and J usage is TRBJ1-1; 7 nucleotides match TRBD1. The CDR3 extends over 15 amino acids. Trimming removed 6 bases from V and 0 bases from J; junction bases left unmatched: 7. Per germline, CDR1 LNHDA and CDR2 SQIVND (reference sequence). CDR3 in amino acids: CASRPTGELNTEAFF. DNA of the CDR3: TGTGCCAGTAGACCTACAGGGGAATTGAACACTGAAGCTTTCTTT. The complete variable domain, with remaining parts taken from reference TRBV19 and TRBJ1-1, reads DGGITQSPKYLFRKEGQNVTLSCEQNLNHDAMYWYRQDPGQGLRLIYYSQIVNDFQKGDIAEGYSVSREKKESFPLTVTSAQKNPTAFYLCASRPTGELNTEAFFGQGTRLTVV.